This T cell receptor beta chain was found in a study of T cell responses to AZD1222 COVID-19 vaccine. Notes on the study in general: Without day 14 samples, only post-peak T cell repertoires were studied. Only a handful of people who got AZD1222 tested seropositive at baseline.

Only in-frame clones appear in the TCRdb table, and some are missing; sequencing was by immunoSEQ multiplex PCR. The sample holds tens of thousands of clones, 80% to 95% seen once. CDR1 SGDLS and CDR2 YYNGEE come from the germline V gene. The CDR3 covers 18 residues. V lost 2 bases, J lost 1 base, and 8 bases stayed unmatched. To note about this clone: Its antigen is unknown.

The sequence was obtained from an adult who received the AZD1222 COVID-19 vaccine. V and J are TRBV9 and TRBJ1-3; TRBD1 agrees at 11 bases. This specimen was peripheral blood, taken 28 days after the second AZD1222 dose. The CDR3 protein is CASSVASGTGGSGNTIYF. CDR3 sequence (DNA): TGTGCCAGCAGCGTCGCATCCGGGACAGGGGGATCTGGAAACACCATATATTTT.